A selection of T cell receptor beta chains follows, all from one sample in a study of human T cells and chemical hapten exposure. MiXCR was run by TCRdb on the RACE reads, yielding one entry per CDR3 protein. The data contain 65,000 to 100,000 distinct CDR3 sequences, 6% to 8.5% of them singletons. Source: whole blood, taken in connection with sensitization to the hapten diphenylcyclopropenone (DPC). The source of these receptors is a woman aged 30 to 39 with alopecia areata. Some clones in this sample may be carry-over from other donors' samples. Each CDR3 is given with its conserved first and last residue. D genes are given only for firm matches. A clone size is listed for some rows: how often the clone was seen (once, few, many), or a class if it is expanded.

clone_size	d_call	j_call	v_call	cdr3_nt	cdr3_aa
many	.	TRBJ1-1	TRBV11-1	TGTGCCAGCAGCGGTGGGGGTTGGACTGAAGCTTTCTTT	CASSGGGWTEAFF
few	.	TRBJ1-1	TRBV5-1	TGCGCCAGCATTCCCTCGGAGGGGGAAGCTTTCTTT	CASIPSEGEAFF
.	.	TRBJ1-1	TRBV20-1	TGCAGTGTTACTCTAAGGGACACTGAAGCTTTCTTT	CSVTLRDTEAFF
many	.	TRBJ2-1	TRBV9	TGTGCCAGCAGCCTTAGTGGGGGGGCTATAAATGAGCAGTTCTTC	CASSLSGGAINEQFF
many	.	TRBJ2-5	TRBV7-8	TGTGCCAGCAGCGTACAGTGGGCCAAAGAGACCCAGTACTTC	CASSVQWAKETQYF
few	.	TRBJ1-4	TRBV30	TGTGCCTGGAGTGGAACCCCGAGCAATGAAAAACTGTTTTTT	CAWSGTPSNEKLFF
many	.	TRBJ1-5	TRBV5-1	TGCGCCAGCAGCGCGGTCGGCGACGAGCCCCAGCATTTT	CASSAVGDEPQHF
.	TRBD1	TRBJ1-2	TRBV3-1	TGTGCCAGCAGCCTTGGCAGGAGGACAGGGGGATTCCCCGGCTATGGCTACACCTTC	CASSLGRRTGGFPGYGYTF
.	.	TRBJ1-1	TRBV6-5	TGTGCCAGCAGTTACTCGACAGAGAACACTGAAGCTTTCTTT	CASSYSTENTEAFF
.	.	TRBJ1-2	TRBV12-3/TRBV12-4	TGTGCCAGCAGTTTATCCAGGGTCGACTACACCTTC	CASSLSRVDYTF
many	.	TRBJ2-5	TRBV3-1	TGTGCCAGCAGCCCCCCGGACTGGAAAGAGACCCAGTACTTC	CASSPPDWKETQYF
many	TRBD1	TRBJ2-6	TRBV7-9	TGTGCCAGCAGCCCCCTGGGCAGGGGGTTTACTGGGGCCAACGTCCTGACTTTC	CASSPLGRGFTGANVLTF
few	.	TRBJ2-1	TRBV5-1	TGCGCCAGCAGCACCGGGACCGGCTTGCGTGAGCAGTTCTTC	CASSTGTGLREQFF
many	.	TRBJ1-1	TRBV5-1	TGCGCCAGCAGCTTTCTACAGGGCCTGAACACTGAAGCTTTCTTT	CASSFLQGLNTEAFF
.	.	TRBJ1-3	TRBV30	TGTGCCTGGAGCTTCAGTCACCGCTCTGGAAACACCATATATTTT	CAWSFSHRSGNTIYF
many	TRBD1	TRBJ1-6	TRBV20-1	TGCAGTGCTAGATTAATGACAGGGAAGGATTCACCCCTCCACTTT	CSARLMTGKDSPLHF
many	.	TRBJ2-3	TRBV5-1	TGCGCCAGCAGCTTGGGGGGCCTTTCCGATACGCAGTATTTT	CASSLGGLSDTQYF
many	TRBD2	TRBJ2-3	TRBV24-1	TGTGCCACCAGTGACCCCCCAGGAGCGGGGGGGGAAGATACGCAGTATTTT	CATSDPPGAGGEDTQYF
many	.	TRBJ1-1	TRBV7-9	TGTGCCAGCAGCTTAGATCCCGGAGTTGAAGCTTTCTTT	CASSLDPGVEAFF
.	.	TRBJ1-1	TRBV7-8	TGTGCCAGCAGCTTTTATATCTCTGAAGCTTTCTTT	CASSFYISEAFF
few	.	TRBJ2-5	TRBV6-6	TGTGCCAGCGGTATCGGATCGGAGACCCAGTACTTC	CASGIGSETQYF
.	TRBD1	TRBJ1-4	TRBV6-5	TGTGCCAGCAGCTCCAACAGGGGGCCCACTAATGAAAAACTGTTTTTT	CASSSNRGPTNEKLFF
few	.	TRBJ2-7	TRBV29-1	TGCAGCGTTGAAGGAGACAGTCCTACCTACGAGCAGTACTTC	CSVEGDSPTYEQYF
.	TRBD1	TRBJ1-6	TRBV5-1	TGCGCCAGCAGCTCCGACAGGGCTCGTTATAATTCACCCCTCCACTTT	CASSSDRARYNSPLHF
many	.	TRBJ2-3	TRBV6-1	TGTGCCGTTCTACACTATCAAACAGATACGCAGTATTTT	CAVLHYQTDTQYF
many	.	TRBJ1-2	TRBV12-3/TRBV12-4	TGTGCCAGCAGTCCAGGAGGGCCAGGCTACACCTTC	CASSPGGPGYTF
many	.	TRBJ1-2	TRBV6-5	TGTGCCAGCAGTTACCCACAGGGAGATAACTATGGCTACACCTTC	CASSYPQGDNYGYTF
few	TRBD1	TRBJ1-2	TRBV30	TGTGCCCTTAGAGCGGGACAGGGGACCCATGGCTACACCTTC	CALRAGQGTHGYTF